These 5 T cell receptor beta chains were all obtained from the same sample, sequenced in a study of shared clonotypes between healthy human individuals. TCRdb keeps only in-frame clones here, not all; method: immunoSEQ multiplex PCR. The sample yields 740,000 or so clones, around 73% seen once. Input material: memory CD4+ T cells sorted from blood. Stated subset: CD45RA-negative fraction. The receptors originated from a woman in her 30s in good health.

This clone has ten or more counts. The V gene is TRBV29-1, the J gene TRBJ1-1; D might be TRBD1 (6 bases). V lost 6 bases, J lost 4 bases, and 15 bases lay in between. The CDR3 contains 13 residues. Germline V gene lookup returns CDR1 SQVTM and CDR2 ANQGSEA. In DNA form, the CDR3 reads TGCAGCGTCCGGGCAGGGGTGGTCACTGAAGCTTTCTTT. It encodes CSVRAGVVTEAFF.

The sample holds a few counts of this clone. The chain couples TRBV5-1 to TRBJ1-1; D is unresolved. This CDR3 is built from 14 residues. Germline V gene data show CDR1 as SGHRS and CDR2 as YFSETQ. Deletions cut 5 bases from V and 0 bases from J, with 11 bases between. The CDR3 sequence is CASRPESMNTEAFF. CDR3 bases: TGCGCCAGCAGACCGGAATCCATGAACACTGAAGCTTTCTTT.

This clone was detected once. CDR3 amino acids: CASSVDRLNTEAFF. The CDR3 coding sequence is TGTGCCAGCAGCGTCGACAGGCTGAACACTGAAGCTTTCTTT. The chain links TRBV11-2 to TRBJ1-1; the D gene is possibly TRBD1 (6 bases). The V gene's germline CDR1 is SGHAT and CDR2 FQNNGV. V gave up 5 bases and J gave up 0 bases, with 10 bases separating them. The CDR3 runs to 14 residues. The full variable domain, its missing parts supplied by reference TRBV11-2 and TRBJ1-1, is EAGVAQSPRYKIIEKRQSVAFWCNPISGHATLYWYQQILGQGPKLLIQFQNNGVVDDSQLPKDRFSAERLKGVDSTLKIQPAKLEDSAVYLCASSVDRLNTEAFFGQGTRLTVV.

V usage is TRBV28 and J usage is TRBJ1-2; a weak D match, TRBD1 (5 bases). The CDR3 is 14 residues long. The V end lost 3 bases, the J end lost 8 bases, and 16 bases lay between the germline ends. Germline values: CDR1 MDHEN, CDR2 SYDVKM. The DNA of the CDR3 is TGTGCCAGCAGTTTGGTTGCAGGGCTATGGGGCTACACCTTC. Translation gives CASSLVAGLWGYTF.

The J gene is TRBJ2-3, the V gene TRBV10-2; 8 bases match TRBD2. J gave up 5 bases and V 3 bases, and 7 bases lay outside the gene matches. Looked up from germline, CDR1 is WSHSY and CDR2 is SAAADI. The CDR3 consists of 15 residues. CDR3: CASSDPAGGEDTQYF. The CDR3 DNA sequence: TGCGCCAGCAGTGATCCGGCGGGGGGCGAAGATACGCAGTATTTT.